Listed below are T cell receptor beta chains from one sample, sequenced in a study of follicular helper T cells after annual influenza vaccination. The repertoire was sequenced with immunoSEQ multiplex PCR; TCRdb's copy has only in-frame clones and lacks some. Altogether approximately 9,600 clones are present, approximately 83% being singletons, with the ten largest covering about 0.82%. This material consisted of CXCR5- memory CD4+ T cells sorted from blood, taken 7 days after influenza vaccination. The receptors come from an adult who received the influenza vaccine. Each CDR3 is given with its conserved first and last residue. A D gene is named only where the DNA matches it firmly. The size field is filled for only some rows; it gives once, few, many or a size class.

clone_size j_call v_call d_call cdr3_nt cdr3_aa
. TRBJ1-4 TRBV5-1 . TGCGCCAGCAGCTTGGCTGTGGGGCAGGGTAGTGAAAAACTGTTTTTT CASSLAVGQGSEKLFF
. TRBJ1-2 TRBV7-6 . TGTGCCGGTTTGTGCCCTTCCAACTATGGCTACACCTTC CAGLCPSNYGYTF
once TRBJ2-1 TRBV5-1 TRBD2 TGCGCCAGCAGCTCAAATCCGGGACTAGCGGGCGTCGATAGCTCCTACAATGAGCAGTTCTTC CASSSNPGLAGVDSSYNEQFF
once TRBJ2-3 TRBV29-1 TRBD1 TGCAGCGTGGGACAGGGGGATACCTCAAGCACAGATACGCAGTATTTT CSVGQGDTSSTDTQYF
. TRBJ2-4 TRBV6-5 TRBD2 TGTGCCAGCAGTTACTCTGCGACTAGCGGACAAAACATTCAGTACTTC CASSYSATSGQNIQYF
. TRBJ2-5 TRBV19 . TGTGCCAGTAGTATAGGGTTCGGGGAAGAGACCCAGTACTTC CASSIGFGEETQYF
. TRBJ1-1 TRBV28 TRBD1 TGTGCCAGCAGTTTTCGGACAGGGATGGGGACTGAAGCTTTCTTT CASSFRTGMGTEAFF
. TRBJ2-1 TRBV15 . TGTGCCACCGGTTTGTCCGGGACTTCTTACAATGAGCAGTTCTTC CATGLSGTSYNEQFF
once TRBJ1-1 TRBV19 . TGTGCCAGTAGACGGACAGTGAACACTGAAGCTTTCTTT CASRRTVNTEAFF
. TRBJ2-2 TRBV4-1 TRBD1 TGCGCCAGCCAGGGACAGCTGAACTCCGGGGAGCTGTTTTTT CASQGQLNSGELFF